The present entry profiles one T cell receptor beta chain with its context. Its antigen is still unknown. These data come from a study of cytomegalovirus exposure and HLA in healthy donors. Notes on the study in general: A later analysis linked a missense DCLRE1C variant to TCR beta V- and J-gene trimming.

Germline loops: CDR1 SGHRS, CDR2 YFSETQ. The V gene end was trimmed by 1 base and the J gene end by 4 bases; junction bases not matched to a gene: 14. CDR3 size: 19 residues. The PCR made use of 60 Vbeta and 13 Jbeta primers. Data came from immunoSEQ multiplex PCR; TCRdb stores just in-frame clones and leaves some out. The data contain some 190,000 clones, 75% to 90% of them seen just once; the ten biggest clones take up around 1.4%. Among the donors, all were healthy bone marrow donors. The clonotype comes from a girl aged 5-17 years in good health and CMV-seropositive. V and J are TRBV5-1 and TRBJ2-2, with 9 bases lining up with TRBD2. The sample taken for sequencing was PBMCs. CDR3 amino acids: CASSLRSGLAGVGTGELFF. The CDR3 DNA follows: TGCGCCAGCAGCTTGCGTTCAGGATTAGCGGGAGTCGGCACCGGGGAGCTGTTTTTT. Full variable domain (rest looked up from reference TRBV5-1 and TRBJ2-2): KAGVTQTPRYLIKTRGQQVTLSCSPISGHRSVSWYQQTPGQGLQFLFEYFSETQRNKGNFPGRFSGRQFSNSRSEMNVSTLELGDSALYLCASSLRSGLAGVGTGELFFGEGSRLTVL.